This T cell receptor beta chain was observed in a study of metastatic and nonmetastatic thyroid tumors. As for the study in general: Repertoires of blood and of tissue (tumor or nodule) from malignant and benign thyroid patients were compared.

Original processing methods: A distant-metastasis classifier for papillary thyroid cancer was built using CDR3 differences across clinicopathological groups. Via MiXCR, TCRdb re-called the PCR reads. V and J calls and clone size were set by TCRdb, not the authors. Of around 22,000 clones listed, less than 25% are singletons. This clone has a count of ten or more. Before thyroid surgery, none of the patients had received any treatment. The germline CDR1 and CDR2 sequences are SEHNR and FQNEAQ (reference sequence). V was cut by 5 bases and J by 5 bases, with 10 bases left in between. The CDR3 extends over 13 amino acids.

The chain joins TRBV7-9 to TRBJ1-5, with a tentative D call TRBD1 (5 bases). The receptor's source is a female donor with papillary thyroid cancer or a benign thyroid nodule (not recorded which). Some clones in this sample may be carry-over from other donors' samples. Sequencing used blood. In DNA form, the CDR3 reads TGTGCCAGCAGCCAGGGCGGAGATCAGCCCCAGCATTTT. Translating it yields CASSQGGDQPQHF.